Listed here are 28 T cell receptor beta chains from one sample, sequenced in a study of blood T cell repertoires in COVID-19. Libraries were prepared by immunoSEQ multiplex PCR; TCRdb keeps only in-frame clonotypes and omits some of them. The table lists under 65,000 clones, around 76% of them singletons. The sequenced sample consisted of peripheral blood. These receptors came from a woman aged 55-75 years with acute or convalescent COVID-19.

This clone was seen once. In DNA form, the CDR3 reads TGTGCCAGCAGCTTCAGGTCCCCCGAGCAGTACTTC. This translates into CASSFRSPEQYF. This sequence joins TRBV7-9 and TRBJ2-7; no reliable D call. Trimming took off 3 bases at V and 6 bases at J, with 9 bases between the two ends. Germline V lookup: CDR1 SEHNR, CDR2 FQNEAQ (reference sequence). CDR3 size: 12 residues. Drawing the rest from reference TRBV7-9 and TRBJ2-7, the complete variable domain is DTGVSQNPRHKITKRGQNVTFRCDPISEHNRLYWYRQTLGQGPEFLTYFQNEAQLEKSRLLSDRFSAERPKGSFSTLEIQRTEQGDSAMYLCASSFRSPEQYFGPGTRLTVT.

The rearrangement joins TRBV30 to TRBJ1-1; 10 positions match TRBD1. With V trimmed by 6 bases and J by 4 bases, 8 bases remained unmatched. The CDR3 totals 14 residues. Germline V gene sequence: CDR1 GTSNPN, CDR2 SVGIG (reference sequence). The CDR3 DNA reads TGTGCCTGTCCAACGGGACAGGGGCCCACTGAAGCTTTCTTT. Translation gives CACPTGQGPTEAFF. The complete variable domain, with remaining parts taken from reference TRBV30 and TRBJ1-1, reads SQTIHQWPATLVQPVGSPLSLECTVEGTSNPNLYWYRQAAGRGLQLLFYSVGIGQISSEVPQNLSASRPQDRQFILSSKKLLLSDSGFYLCACPTGQGPTEAFFGQGTRLTVV.

The CDR3 loop is CASRRDSMNTEAFF. The CDR3 region has the DNA TGTGCCAGTAGGAGAGACAGCATGAACACTGAAGCTTTCTTT. V usage is TRBV19 and J usage is TRBJ1-1; a possible D gene is TRBD1 (5 bases). Germline V gene data show CDR1 as LNHDA and CDR2 as SQIVND (reference sequence). There are 14 residues in the CDR3. V was cut by 6 bases and J by 0 bases, with 11 bases left in between.

The chain uses TRBV7-8 and TRBJ1-1; D gene unclear. The CDR3 has 13 amino acids. Trimming removed 5 bases from V and 0 bases from J, with 7 bases in between. Germline V lookup: CDR1 SGHVS, CDR2 FQNEAQ. CDR3 bases: TGTGCCAGCAGCCTAACTCTGAACACTGAAGCTTTCTTT. Translation gives CASSLTLNTEAFF.

The chain links TRBV7-2 to TRBJ1-2; 8 bases align to TRBD1. The trim removed 5 bases at V and 3 bases at J, leaving 5 bases unmatched. The CDR3 spans 14 residues. The germline CDR1 and CDR2 sequences are SGHTA and FQGNSA. CDR3 nucleotide sequence: TGTGCCAGCAGCGATCGACAGGGGTACTATGGCTACACCTTC. Translated, it gives CASSDRQGYYGYTF.

The chain uses TRBV12-3 or TRBV12-4 and TRBJ2-4; possible D gene TRBD1, 5 bases. This CDR3 is 13 amino acids long. The V and J ends lost 7 bases and 8 bases respectively, with 15 bases between them. CDR3 region: CASMRTLVDIQYF. CDR3 in DNA: TGTGCCAGCATGAGGACACTGGTGGACATTCAGTACTTC.

V gene TRBV7-8 combines with J gene TRBJ1-3; 9 bases fit TRBD1. The CDR3 has 16 residues. Germline V gene data show CDR1 as SGHVS and CDR2 as FQNEAQ. J was trimmed by 6 bases and V by 2 bases; bases with no gene match: 8. In nucleotides, the CDR3 is TGTGCCAGCAGCTTATCCGGACAGGGGAGGGAAAACACCATATATTTT. Its translation: CASSLSGQGRENTIYF.

The genes are TRBV30 and TRBJ1-2; D is undetermined. Germline CDR1 is GTSNPN and CDR2 is SVGIG (reference sequence). The CDR3 spans 12 residues. The germline V and J ends were trimmed by 5 bases and 0 bases, with 7 bases remaining between them. CDR3 DNA sequence: TGTGCCTGGTCTACGGCTAACTATGGCTACACCTTC. Translation gives CAWSTANYGYTF.

This clone was detected only a few times. V is TRBV3-1 (or the pseudogene TRBV3-2) and J is TRBJ1-5, with TRBD1 as a possible D gene (5 bases). Trimming removed 4 bases at V and 9 bases at J, with 13 bases between. The CDR3 runs 13 residues. Germline lookup yields CDR1 LGHDT and CDR2 YNNKEL (reference sequence). For the CDR3, the DNA is TGTGCCAGCAGCCCCAGGGAGGGGTGGCCCCAGCATTTT. Protein sequence: CASSPREGWPQHF.

The rearrangement joins TRBV3-1 (or the pseudogene TRBV3-2) to TRBJ1-4; the D gene is possibly TRBD1 (5 bases). Germline loops: CDR1 LGHDT, CDR2 YNNKEL (reference sequence). Trimming took 1 base from V and 6 from J, leaving 9 bases between them. The length of the CDR3 is 14 residues. CDR3 loop: CASSQGGLDEKLFF. CDR3 bases: TGTGCCAGCAGCCAAGGGGGCCTGGATGAAAAACTGTTTTTT.

The chain links TRBV5-1 to TRBJ2-1; 10 bases agree with TRBD2. The ends lost 0 bases at V and 10 bases at J; junction bases unmatched: 7. The V gene's germline CDR1 is SGHRS and CDR2 YFSETQ. The CDR3 contains 15 residues. CDR3 loop: CASSLGPSGGTEQFF. In nucleotides, the CDR3 is TGCGCCAGCAGCTTGGGCCCTAGCGGGGGTACGGAGCAGTTCTTC.

The genes are TRBV10-3 and TRBJ1-2; tentative D call: TRBD1 (5 bases). CDR3 size: 12 residues. CDR1 and CDR2 (germline): ENHRY, SYGVKD. Trimming removed 8 bases at V and 6 bases at J, with 13 bases between. Here the CDR3 reads CAILRGRDGYTF. CDR3 DNA sequence: TGTGCCATCCTTAGGGGAAGAGATGGCTACACCTTC.

CDR3 sequence: CASSLGSGPVDGYTF. The CDR3 region has the DNA TGCGCCAGCAGCTTGGGATCAGGGCCGGTAGATGGCTACACCTTC. The chain couples TRBV5-1 to TRBJ1-2; D might be TRBD1 (5 bases). V was trimmed by 0 bases and J by 6 bases, leaving 15 bases between them. The CDR3 consists of 15 residues. Per germline, CDR1 SGHRS and CDR2 YFSETQ.

This chain links TRBV6-6 with TRBJ1-5; maybe TRBD1 (5 bases). The CDR3 contains 15 residues. Germline CDR1 is MNHNY and CDR2 is SVGAGI (reference sequence). Trimming removed 0 bases at V and 3 bases at J, with 9 bases between. CDR3 in amino acids: CASSYSGHLNQPQHF. CDR3 DNA sequence: TGTGCCAGCAGTTACTCCGGACACCTCAATCAGCCCCAGCATTTT.

The rearrangement joins TRBV6-2 or TRBV6-3 to TRBJ1-6; TRBD1 aligns across 8 bases. The germline gives CDR1 MNHEY, CDR2 SVGEGT. The CDR3 totals 14 residues. Germline trimming cut 6 bases from V and 7 bases from J; bases unmatched to any gene: 5. CDR3 coding DNA: TGTGCCAGCAGCCGCGGACAGGGCAATTCACCCCTCCACTTT. Protein: CASSRGQGNSPLHF.

The J gene is TRBJ1-6, the V gene TRBV14, with D hard to call. Per germline, CDR1 SGHDN and CDR2 FVKESK. CDR3 length: 15 residues. V was cut by 1 base and J by 9 bases, with 13 bases left in between. Here the CDR3 reads CASSQARGLGSPLHF. The CDR3, as DNA: TGTGCCAGCAGCCAAGCTCGCGGACTGGGTTCACCCCTCCACTTT.

This clone was picked up one time. V and J are TRBV29-1 and TRBJ1-2; 8 bases align to TRBD1. V shed 4 bases and J 7 bases; nucleotides not matched to a gene: 11. CDR1 and CDR2 (germline): SQVTM, ANQGSEA. This CDR3 has 14 amino acids. CDR3 bases: TGCAGCGTTGCCTCACGGACAGGGTTGGGTGGCTACACCTTC. It encodes CSVASRTGLGGYTF.

The rearrangement links TRBV19 to TRBJ2-6, with a weak D call TRBD1 (7 bases). Germline V CDR1 and CDR2: LNHDA, SQIVND (reference sequence). This CDR3 has 16 amino acids. Trimming stripped 6 bases from V and 4 bases from J, with 16 bases between. CDR3 bases: TGTGCCAGTAGGCCTGACAGGGCGGGAGGGGCCAACGTCCTGACTTTC. Its translation is CASRPDRAGGANVLTF.

The chain joins TRBV30 to TRBJ2-1, with 9 bases identical to TRBD1. Losses at the gene ends were 3 bases for V and 4 bases for J; bases not matched to a gene: 7. The CDR3 length is 15 residues. CDR1 and CDR2 from the germline V gene are GTSNPN and SVGIG (reference sequence). This CDR3 is CAWSADRGIYNEQFF. In nucleotides, the CDR3 is TGTGCCTGGAGCGCAGACAGGGGGATTTACAATGAGCAGTTCTTC.

This clone is judged medium-sized. The rearrangement joins TRBV10-1 to TRBJ2-2; TRBD2 agrees at 7 bases. Germline V gene data show CDR1 as WNHNN and CDR2 as SYGVQD (reference sequence). Germline trimming cut 4 bases from V and 1 base from J; bases unmatched to any gene: 3. The CDR3 consists of 15 residues. The CDR3 loop reads CASSAKRENTGELFF. The CDR3, as DNA: TGCGCCAGCAGTGCCAAGCGGGAGAACACCGGGGAGCTGTTTTTT.

This clone was found a few times. This rearrangement joins TRBV6-6 to TRBJ1-1; D is ambiguous. Germline lookup yields CDR1 MNHNY and CDR2 SVGAGI (reference sequence). CDR3 length equals 13 residues. The V and J ends lost 0 bases and 4 bases respectively, with 6 bases between them. CDR3 amino acids: CASSYSTGTEAFF. In DNA form, the CDR3 reads TGTGCCAGCAGTTACTCGACTGGCACTGAAGCTTTCTTT.

V and J are TRBV19 and TRBJ1-1; D might be TRBD1 (6 bases). This CDR3 contains 13 residues. Germline-derived CDR1 and CDR2 are LNHDA and SQIVND (reference sequence). V lost 9 bases, J lost 3 bases, and 14 bases lay in between. CDR3 nucleotide sequence: TGTGCCAGCCGACAGGAGACGGACACTGAAGCTTTCTTT. It codes for CASRQETDTEAFF.

This clone was detected only once. V is TRBV11-2 and J is TRBJ1-2; D remains unclear. Germline CDR1 is SGHAT and CDR2 is FQNNGV. This CDR3 is 15 amino acids long. Trimming stripped 4 bases from V and 2 bases from J, with 14 bases between. In DNA, the CDR3 is TGTGCCAGCAGCTCCCAGGCGGGGTCCAACTATGGCTACACCTTC. The encoded protein is CASSSQAGSNYGYTF.

This sequence joins TRBV18 and TRBJ2-7, with 9 bases that match TRBD1. The CDR3 is made up of 14 amino acids. With V trimmed by 6 bases and J by 4 bases, 7 bases remained unmatched. CDR1 KGHSH and CDR2 LQKENI come from the germline V gene. Here the CDR3 reads CASSLIGTGYEQYF. CDR3 sequence (DNA): TGTGCCAGCTCCCTGATAGGGACAGGGTACGAGCAGTACTTC.

The chain combines TRBV19 with TRBJ2-1, with 9 bases lining up with TRBD2. The germline V gene encodes CDR1 LNHDA and CDR2 SQIVND (reference sequence). Trimming cost V 7 bases and J 4 bases; bases outside gene matches: 5. The CDR3 runs to 14 residues. The CDR3 sequence is CASNKRGAYNEQFF. CDR3 coding DNA: TGTGCCAGTAACAAGCGGGGGGCATACAATGAGCAGTTCTTC. Together with reference TRBV19 and TRBJ2-1, the CDR3 gives the full variable domain: DGGITQSPKYLFRKEGQNVTLSCEQNLNHDAMYWYRQDPGQGLRLIYYSQIVNDFQKGDIAEGYSVSREKKESFPLTVTSAQKNPTAFYLCASNKRGAYNEQFFGPGTRLTVL.

On this clone itself: A read error may produce the germline difference seen at one junction end. The chain combines TRBV6-5 with TRBJ1-6; possibly TRBD1 for D (6 bases). This CDR3 has 14 amino acids. Germline V CDR1 and CDR2: MNHEY, SVGAGI. CDR3 in DNA: TGTGCCAGCAGTGACTCCACAGGGCGTTCACCCCTCCACTTT. Residues: CASSDSTGRSPLHF.

The J gene is TRBJ1-3, the V gene TRBV6-1; 7 bases map to TRBD1. CDR1 and CDR2 from the germline V gene are MNHNS and SASEGT. Trimming took 3 bases from V and 0 from J; bases not matched to a gene: 11. The CDR3 consists of 18 residues. This CDR3 reads CASSDQGLGQSSGNTIYF. DNA of the CDR3: TGTGCCAGCAGTGACCAGGGCTTGGGACAGAGCTCTGGAAACACCATATATTTT.

The chain joins TRBV30 to TRBJ2-3, with 11 bases matching TRBD1. The length of the CDR3 is 15 residues. Germline V gives CDR1 GTSNPN, CDR2 SVGIG (reference sequence). The trim removed 4 bases at V and 3 bases at J, leaving 6 bases unmatched. CDR3 nucleotides: TGTGCCTGGACCCTGGGACAGGGGGGAACAGATACGCAGTATTTT. It codes for CAWTLGQGGTDTQYF.